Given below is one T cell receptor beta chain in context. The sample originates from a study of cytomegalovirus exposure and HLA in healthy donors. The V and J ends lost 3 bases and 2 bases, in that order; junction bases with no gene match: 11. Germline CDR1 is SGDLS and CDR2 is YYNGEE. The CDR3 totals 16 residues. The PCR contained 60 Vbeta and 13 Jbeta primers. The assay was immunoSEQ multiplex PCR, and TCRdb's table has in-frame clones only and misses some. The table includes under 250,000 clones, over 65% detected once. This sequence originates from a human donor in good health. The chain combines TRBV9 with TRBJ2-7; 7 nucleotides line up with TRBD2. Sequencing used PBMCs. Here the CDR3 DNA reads TGTGCCAGCAGCGGAGGGCCCGGCGGGAGCGCCTACGAGCAGTACTTC. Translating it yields CASSGGPGGSAYEQYF.